This passage covers 20 T cell receptor beta chains from one sample sequenced in a study of T cells after yellow fever vaccination (dated by TCRdb to between 2018 and 2021). The treatment or condition tag for this specimen amounts to: live attenuated yellow fever vaccine strain. Libraries came from 5' RACE. The sample was run on an Illumina HiSeq 2500. TCRdb reworked the public reads: Q25 trimming with fastp, MiXCR clone assembly, productive beta chains retained. Under each unique CDR3 protein, matching rows form one entry showing the most common genes and DNA. For this sample the table gives around 500,000 distinct CDR3 sequences, of which 20% to 25% were detected only once. The top ten constitute about 15% of the sample. The material was PBMCs, obtained approximately 22 days after the first yellow fever vaccination. These receptors were obtained from a man between 18 and 35 years old who received the YFV17D yellow fever vaccine.

This chain joins TRBV11-1 and TRBJ2-5, with D perhaps being TRBD1 or TRBD2 (5 bases each). The CDR3 is 12 residues long. Trimming cost V 3 bases and J 9 bases, with 11 bases left between them. CDR1 is SGHAT, CDR2 FQDESV, per germline (reference sequence). CDR3 sequence reads: CASSFTGPAQYF. CDR3 nucleotide sequence: TGTGCCAGCAGCTTTACGGGACCAGCCCAGTACTTC.

This clonotype was found a few times. The rearrangement links TRBV29-1 to TRBJ2-3; 7 nucleotides match TRBD2. Unmatched junction bases numbered 8, after V lost 6 bases and J lost 2 bases. The CDR3 has 14 residues. Germline loops: CDR1 SQVTM, CDR2 ANQGSEA. The DNA of the CDR3 is TGCAGCGTCAGGAGCGGGGTCCTCACAGATACGCAGTATTTT. It encodes CSVRSGVLTDTQYF.

In this sample, this clonotype turned up many times. The gene calls are TRBV5-1 and TRBJ1-4; possible D gene TRBD1, 5 bases. This CDR3 has 14 residues. In germline, CDR1 is SGHRS, CDR2 YFSETQ. Trimming removed 4 bases at V and 3 bases at J, with 10 bases between. CDR3: CASSEGPANEKLFF. The CDR3 bases are TGCGCCAGCAGCGAGGGACCGGCTAATGAAAAACTGTTTTTT.

This clonotype was observed a few times. The rearrangement links TRBV7-2 to TRBJ1-1; D uncertain. Trimming took off 2 bases at V and 1 base at J, with 5 bases between the two ends. The CDR3 is 13 residues long. CDR1 and CDR2 (germline): SGHTA, FQGNSA. CDR3 region: CASSLFENTEAFF. DNA of the CDR3: TGTGCCAGCAGCTTATTCGAGAACACTGAAGCTTTCTTT. Using reference TRBV7-2 and TRBJ1-1 for the parts outside the CDR3, the full variable domain is GAGVSQSPSNKVTEKGKDVELRCDPISGHTALYWYRQSLGQGLEFLIYFQGNSAPDKSGLPSDRFSAERTGGSVSTLTIQRTQQEDSAVYLCASSLFENTEAFFGQGTRLTVV.

The V gene is TRBV29-1, the J gene TRBJ1-1, with TRBD1 matching over 7 bases. V dropped 4 bases and J dropped 1; count of bases not matched to a gene: 3. The germline CDR1 and CDR2 sequences are SQVTM and ANQGSEA. The CDR3 covers 13 residues. Here the CDR3 DNA reads TGCAGCGTTGGGGGACAGCCGAACACTGAAGCTTTCTTT. Translation gives CSVGGQPNTEAFF.

This clonotype was recorded many times. CDR3 sequence reads: CASRVSSTDTQYF. In nucleotides, the CDR3 is TGTGCCAGCCGCGTTTCTAGCACAGATACGCAGTATTTT. V and J are TRBV7-9 and TRBJ2-3, with D hard to call. The CDR3 runs to 13 residues. Deletions cut 8 bases from V and 0 bases from J, with 9 bases between. The germline V gene has CDR1 SEHNR and CDR2 FQNEAQ (reference sequence).

The chain combines TRBV11-2 with TRBJ1-1, with D tentatively TRBD1 (6 bases). V was pared by 5 bases and J by 7 bases, with 17 bases between. The CDR3 sequence is 14 residues long. CDR1 and CDR2 (germline): SGHAT, FQNNGV. The CDR3 DNA reads as TGTGCCAGCAGCGCTCGAGGGGAAGGGGGTGAAGCTTTCTTT. As protein: CASSARGEGGEAFF.

This clonotype was seen repeatedly, ten times or more. This chain links TRBV7-7 with TRBJ2-1; 7 bases are shared with TRBD2. Per germline, CDR1 SSHAT and CDR2 FNYEAQ (reference sequence). The CDR3 consists of 18 residues. J was trimmed by 4 bases and V by 0 bases; bases with no gene match: 12. CDR3 DNA sequence: TGTGCCAGCAGCTTAGCGATGGGGGGGAGAGAGATTTACAATGAGCAGTTCTTC. It specifies CASSLAMGGREIYNEQFF.

This clonotype showed up just a few times. The rearrangement joins TRBV25-1 to TRBJ2-1; 8 nucleotides agree with TRBD1. Germline CDR1 reads MGHDK; CDR2 reads SYGVNS. CDR3 length: 17 residues. Trimming took 3 bases from V and 0 from J; bases not matched to a gene: 7. The CDR3 loop is CASSDFRGQGSYNEQFF. The CDR3 DNA sequence: TGTGCCAGCAGTGATTTCAGGGGGCAAGGCTCCTACAATGAGCAGTTCTTC.

V usage is TRBV5-4 and J usage is TRBJ2-2, with D hard to call. The CDR3 has 15 amino acids. Deletions cut 0 bases from V and 4 bases from J, with 10 bases between. The germline CDR1 and CDR2 sequences are SGHNT and YYREEE (reference sequence). DNA for the CDR3: TGTGCCAGCAGCTTGGGGTCCCCCCCCACCGGGGAGCTGTTTTTT. This codes for CASSLGSPPTGELFF.

This clonotype was detected only a few times. The chain recombines TRBV7-3 with TRBJ2-2; 8 bases are a match to TRBD1. The length of the CDR3 is 14 residues. Trimming removed 3 bases from V and 6 bases from J; junction bases left unmatched: 3. Germline CDR1 reads SGHTA; CDR2 reads FQGTGA. CDR3 sequence: CASSLDRVSGELFF. In DNA form, the CDR3 reads TGTGCCAGCAGCTTGGACAGGGTTTCCGGGGAGCTGTTTTTT.

This clonotype has just a few counts. The chain has TRBV12-3 or TRBV12-4 and TRBJ1-2; weak D call: TRBD1 (6 bases). This CDR3 is built from 13 residues. Between the trimmed V and J ends, which lost 2 bases and 8 bases, there was a span of 12 bases. The CDR3 nucleotides are TGTGCCAGCAGTTTAACAGGGTTAAGCGGCTACACCTTC. Translation gives CASSLTGLSGYTF.

The chain employs TRBV10-1 and TRBJ2-3, with 14 bases that match TRBD2. In germline, CDR1 is WNHNN, CDR2 SYGVQD (reference sequence). With 6 bases clipped from V and 4 bases from J, the junction kept 9 bases outside the gene matches. This CDR3 contains 17 residues. The CDR3 loop is CASSGTSGGSTADTQYF. CDR3 nucleotide sequence: TGCGCCAGCAGCGGGACTAGCGGGGGCTCGACCGCAGATACGCAGTATTTT.

V is TRBV29-1 and J is TRBJ2-3, with 9 bases fitting TRBD2. V shed 6 bases, J shed 0 bases, and the junction held 10 bases outside the gene matches. The CDR3 sequence is 16 residues long. The germline V gene encodes CDR1 SQVTM and CDR2 ANQGSEA. The CDR3 spells CSVGGLAFFSTDTQYF. CDR3 bases: TGCAGCGTGGGGGGACTAGCCTTCTTTAGCACAGATACGCAGTATTTT.

The chain has TRBV19 and TRBJ1-6; D is uncertain. Germline CDR1 and CDR2: LNHDA and SQIVND (reference sequence). V lost 5 bases to trimming and J lost 6 bases, with 14 bases between them. The CDR3 extends over 15 amino acids. CDR3 region: CASSLGPDGNSPLHF. The CDR3, as DNA: TGTGCCAGTAGTCTTGGACCAGATGGTAATTCACCCCTCCACTTT.

This clonotype was detected only a few times. The DNA of the CDR3 is TGTGCCAGCAGTAGGGTTGGACCACGTGTATCAGGGCAGTATTTT. Translated: CASSRVGPRVSGQYF. The chain joins TRBV12-3 or TRBV12-4 to TRBJ2-3; D is undetermined. V lost 5 bases and J lost 11, with 23 bases in between. The CDR3 is 15 residues long.

This clonotype was found a few times. V is TRBV4-1 and J is TRBJ2-4; D could derive from TRBD1 or TRBD2 (5 bases each). V was trimmed by 1 base and J by 5 bases, leaving 9 bases between them. Germline V gene sequence: CDR1 MGHRA, CDR2 YSYEKL. The CDR3 is 14 residues long. CDR3 region: CASSQGGAQNIQYF. The CDR3 DNA reads as TGCGCCAGCAGCCAAGGAGGGGCGCAAAACATTCAGTACTTC.

The chain employs TRBV4-1 and TRBJ2-3, with TRBD2 matching 7 bases. V trimming: 0 bases; J trimming: 3 bases; junction bases outside the gene matches: 12. CDR3 size: 18 residues. Germline V CDR1 and CDR2: MGHRA, YSYEKL. The CDR3 DNA follows: TGCGCCAGCAGCCAAGATACCCCTGTGGGGGGGGGAACAGATACGCAGTATTTT. As protein: CASSQDTPVGGGTDTQYF.

This clonotype was picked up a small number of times. J is TRBJ1-3 and V is TRBV4-1; D gene ambiguous. The ends were cut back, 2 bases at V and 7 bases at J, with 15 bases in the middle. The germline CDR1 and CDR2 sequences are MGHRA and YSYEKL. The CDR3 has 15 residues. CDR3 DNA: TGCGCCAGCAGCCAACGTCAGGAGGCCCTTAACACCATATATTTT. Its protein product is CASSQRQEALNTIYF.

This clonotype was counted only a few times. The chain joins TRBV6-1 to TRBJ2-3, with TRBD2 matching 8 bases. The length of the CDR3 is 15 residues. V lost 6 bases and J lost 4; bases outside the gene matches: 9. Germline loops: CDR1 MNHNS, CDR2 SASEGT. The DNA for the CDR3 is TGTGCCAGCAGGGATTCCGGGGGGGCATCAGATACGCAGTATTTT. The encoded protein is CASRDSGGASDTQYF.